This T cell receptor beta chain was captured in a study of CD8 T cells in ankylosing spondylitis. Study findings and constraints: Reportedly, disease-linked clones are significantly enriched in ankylosing spondylitis patients' matched synovial fluid.

As for this clonotype: Its target is unknown.

The CDR3 is 15 amino acids. V gave up 2 bases and J gave up 2 bases, with 12 bases separating them. Germline V lookup: CDR1 SGHRS, CDR2 YFSETQ. Scientists made TCR beta libraries using quantitative 5'-RACE with molecular barcodes. TCRdb redid the calling of the 5' RACE reads with MiXCR, one entry per CDR3 protein. The data contain under 250,000 distinct CDR3 sequences, more than 25% of them singletons. Input material: blood, either unsorted or a sorted T cell fraction (not recorded which). This TCR was recovered from a male donor with ankylosing spondylitis or in good health (not recorded which). The chain joins TRBV5-1 to TRBJ2-3; D might be TRBD1 (6 bases). CDR3 DNA: TGCGCCAGCAGCTTCCTCGGACAGTCCACAGATACGCAGTATTTT. Translated, it gives CASSFLGQSTDTQYF.